One sample yielded the 7 T cell receptor beta chains listed below, sequenced in a study of tumor and adjacent non-tumor tissue in lung cancer. The library came from three nested PCR rounds adapted from ARM-PCR protocols. MiXCR, applied by TCRdb to the multiplex PCR reads, yields one record per CDR3 protein. The repertoire includes fewer than 90,000 distinct CDR3 sequences, approximately 73% of them detected once, and 20% to 25% sits in the top ten. No cell sorting was done before RNA was extracted from the tissue. The normal lung tissue was taken more than 3 cm from the tumor edge. Sequenced: distant non-tumor lung tissue. The receptors derive from a woman aged 45-59 years with non-small cell lung cancer.

This clonotype showed up just a few times. A much larger clonotype is one base distant, so this may be a read error. This chain connects TRBV5-4 to TRBJ2-5; 7 nucleotides line up with TRBD2. The germline V gene encodes CDR1 SGHNT and CDR2 YYREEE (reference sequence). This CDR3 is built from 15 residues. V lost 4 bases and J lost 5; bases outside the gene matches: 11. The CDR3 protein is CASSQRSGLVETQYF. The CDR3 DNA sequence: TGTGCCAGCAGCCAGCGCAGCGGACTAGTGGAGACCCAGTACTTC.

As regards this clonotype: One end of the junction varies from germline; a read error may be responsible. The chain uses TRBV11-2 and TRBJ1-1, with TRBD1 as a possible D gene (5 bases). The germline V gene encodes CDR1 SGHAT and CDR2 FQNNGV. This CDR3 region has 15 residues. Written as DNA, the CDR3 is TGTGCCAGCAGCTTTCAGGGTTTGATGAACTCTGAAGCTTTCTTT. Translating it yields CASSFQGLMNSEAFF.

In the case of this clonotype: At one end the junction does not follow the germline gene, possibly because of a read error. The V gene is TRBV6-6, the J gene TRBJ2-3; 8 nucleotides match TRBD2. Germline CDR1 is MNHNY and CDR2 is SVGAGI (reference sequence). There are 14 residues in the CDR3. The CDR3 protein is CDSTPGGSIDTQYF. In DNA, the CDR3 is TGCGACAGCACCCCGGGAGGGTCGATAGATACGCAGTATTTT.

Of note for this clonotype: At one end the junction does not follow the germline gene, possibly because of a read error. The chain has TRBV12-3 or TRBV12-4 and TRBJ1-2; unclear D gene. The CDR3 runs 14 residues. CDR3 amino acids: CASSLPHVNYGYTF. DNA for the CDR3: TGTGCCAGTAGTTTGCCTCATGTCAACTATGGCTACACCTTC.

In this sample, this clonotype turned up many times. The J gene is TRBJ2-1, the V gene TRBV7-9; D is perhaps TRBD1 (5 bases). Germline-derived CDR1 and CDR2 are SEHNR and FQNEAQ (reference sequence). V lost 10 bases to trimming and J lost 7 bases, with 14 bases between them. CDR3 size: 12 residues. This chain's CDR3 is CAKETESNEQFF. The DNA of the CDR3 is TGTGCCAAAGAGACAGAATCGAATGAGCAGTTCTTC.

This clonotype was counted only a few times. One junction end does not reproduce the germline sequence, and a read error may be involved. The chain couples TRBV11-2 to TRBJ2-1; tentatively, D is TRBD2 (7 bases). The CDR3 consists of 17 residues. The V gene's germline CDR1 is SGHAT and CDR2 FQNNGV. CDR3 region: CASSQGRGGSSYNEQSF. The CDR3 DNA is TGTGCCAGCAGCCAGGGGAGGGGCGGGAGCTCCTACAATGAGCAGTCCTTC.

This clonotype was seen only once. A much larger clone is a single base away; this may be a read error. The rearrangement joins TRBV20-1 to TRBJ2-3, with TRBD1 matching over 12 bases. The germline CDR1 and CDR2 sequences are DFQATT and SNEGSKA (reference sequence). With 8 bases clipped from V and 4 bases from J, the junction kept 7 bases outside the gene matches. The CDR3 covers 14 residues. DNA of the CDR3: TGCAGTTCCTTTGGGACAGGGGGCGCAGATACGCAGTATTTT. Translating gives CSSFGTGGADTQYF.